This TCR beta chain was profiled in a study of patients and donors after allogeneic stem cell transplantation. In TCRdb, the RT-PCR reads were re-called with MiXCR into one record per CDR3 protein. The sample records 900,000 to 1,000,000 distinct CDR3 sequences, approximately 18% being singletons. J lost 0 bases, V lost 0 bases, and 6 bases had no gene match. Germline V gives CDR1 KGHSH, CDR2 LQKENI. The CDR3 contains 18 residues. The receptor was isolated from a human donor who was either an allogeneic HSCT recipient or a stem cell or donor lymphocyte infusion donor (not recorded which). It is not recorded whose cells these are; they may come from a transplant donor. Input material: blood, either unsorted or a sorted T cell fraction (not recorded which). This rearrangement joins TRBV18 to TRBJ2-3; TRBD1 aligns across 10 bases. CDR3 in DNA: TGTGCCAGCTCACCACCCTGGACAGGGGGATTAAGCACAGATACGCAGTATTTT. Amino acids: CASSPPWTGGLSTDTQYF.